Presented here are 19 T cell receptor beta chains from one specimen sequenced in a study of blood T cell repertoires in COVID-19. Using immunoSEQ multiplex PCR, the repertoire was profiled, and TCRdb retains in-frame clones only, with some absent. The sample has just over 90,000 clones; roughly 90% are singletons. The specimen sequenced was peripheral blood. The receptors were gathered from a human donor with active COVID-19. The donor label of this sample is uncertain.

The chain has TRBV4-1 and TRBJ1-2; 8 nucleotides agree with TRBD1. Trimming took 3 bases from V and 4 from J; bases not matched to a gene: 7. Germline assignment: CDR1 MGHRA and CDR2 YSYEKL. The CDR3 is made up of 15 amino acids. CDR3 residues: CASSHFRGRGYGYTF. In DNA, the CDR3 is TGCGCCAGCAGCCACTTCAGGGGGCGCGGCTATGGCTACACCTTC.

V usage is TRBV7-9 and J usage is TRBJ2-1, with a weak D call TRBD2 (7 bases). The V gene lost 7 bases and the J gene lost 10 bases, with 23 bases spanning the gap. The CDR3 contains 15 residues. Germline V gene data show CDR1 as SEHNR and CDR2 as FQNEAQ (reference sequence). The CDR3 loop is CASTPPGGSVSEQFF. CDR3 sequence (DNA): TGTGCCAGCACTCCGCCGGGGGGCTCCGTTAGCGAGCAGTTCTTC.

V usage is TRBV7-6 and J usage is TRBJ2-5, with TRBD1 identical over 8 bases. CDR3 length: 16 residues. Germline V gives CDR1 SGHVS, CDR2 FNYEAQ. V dropped 1 base and J dropped 5; count of bases not matched to a gene: 9. The CDR3 is CASSLGSGQGMETQYF. DNA of the CDR3: TGTGCCAGCAGCTTAGGGTCTGGACAGGGCATGGAGACCCAGTACTTC.

The V and J genes are TRBV6-5 and TRBJ2-2; possibly TRBD2 for D (6 bases). The ends were cut back, 4 bases at V and 3 bases at J, with 9 bases in the middle. Germline V lookup: CDR1 MNHEY, CDR2 SVGAGI. The CDR3 is made up of 14 amino acids. CDR3 bases: TGTGCCAGCAGTTGGGGACTGGACACCGGGGAGCTGTTTTTT. As protein: CASSWGLDTGELFF.

This clone was counted only a few times. The V call is TRBV4-1, the J call TRBJ2-7; TRBD2 agrees at 7 bases. CDR1 MGHRA and CDR2 YSYEKL come from the germline V gene. The CDR3 has 13 amino acids. V dropped 0 bases and J dropped 13; count of bases not matched to a gene: 9. CDR3: CASSQDHRGVPYF. CDR3 coding DNA: TGCGCCAGCAGCCAAGATCATCGGGGGGTGCCCTACTTC.

V and J are TRBV5-6 and TRBJ1-6; D is ambiguous. The CDR3 runs to 14 residues. From germline, CDR1 is SGHDT and CDR2 YYEEEE. The germline V and J ends were trimmed by 4 bases and 8 bases, with 13 bases remaining between them. CDR3 DNA: TGTGCCAGCAGCATCGGTAGGAGGGATTCACCCCTCCACTTT. It yields the protein CASSIGRRDSPLHF.

The gene calls are TRBV6-5 and TRBJ1-5; perhaps TRBD1 as D (6 bases). V shed 6 bases and J shed 6 bases, with 12 bases lying between them. The CDR3 consists of 13 residues. Germline CDR1 is MNHEY and CDR2 is SVGAGI. CDR3 DNA sequence: TGTGCCAGCAGAACCGGGACAAGTCAGCCCCAGCATTTT. This encodes CASRTGTSQPQHF.

This clone was recorded only once. Relative to the germline gene, one junction end is altered; a read error may explain this. The chain combines TRBV30 with TRBJ2-7, with D possibly being TRBD1 (7 bases). The CDR3 runs 11 residues. Germline V gene data show CDR1 as GTSNPN and CDR2 as SVGIG (reference sequence). CDR3 sequence (DNA): TGTGCCTGGAGTTCCCTGGGCAGGGGGACTTTC. Its protein is CAWSSLGRGTF.

The chain combines TRBV6-6 with TRBJ1-4, with D unclear. There are 15 residues in the CDR3. V lost 4 bases, J lost 0 bases, and 9 bases lay in between. Looked up from germline, CDR1 is MNHNY and CDR2 is SVGAGI (reference sequence). CDR3 in DNA: TGTGCCAGCAGTTCCCGACACTCAACTAATGAAAAACTGTTTTTT. This sequence encodes CASSSRHSTNEKLFF.

The gene calls are TRBV15 and TRBJ1-5; the D gene is possibly TRBD1 (5 bases). The CDR3 has 19 amino acids. Germline CDR1 is LNHNV and CDR2 is YYDKDF (reference sequence). The V gene lost 0 bases and the J gene lost 2 bases, with 20 bases spanning the gap. CDR3 residues: CATSRDLGARALGNQPQHF. CDR3 coding DNA: TGTGCCACCAGCAGAGATTTAGGGGCCAGGGCGTTGGGCAATCAGCCCCAGCATTTT. Based on the CDR3 plus reference TRBV15 and TRBJ1-5, the full variable domain is DAMVIQNPRYQVTQFGKPVTLSCSQTLNHNVMYWYQQKSSQAPKLLFHYYDKDFNNEADTPDNFQSRRPNTSFCFLDIRSPGLGDTAMYLCATSRDLGARALGNQPQHFGDGTRLSIL.

As concerns this clone: A junction end diverges from the germline sequence, so it may reflect a read error. This CDR3 is CASSEGQGIWNSEAFF. DNA of the CDR3: TGTGCCAGCAGTGAAGGACAGGGTATTTGGAACTCTGAAGCTTTCTTT. J is TRBJ1-1 and V is TRBV6-1, with 7 bases matching TRBD1. The CDR3 contains 16 residues. CDR1 is MNHNS and CDR2 is SASEGT in the germline V gene.

CDR3 sequence (DNA): TGTGCCAGCATGGAGGGGAGACAAGAGACCCAGTACTTC. Its protein is CASMEGRQETQYF. The V gene is TRBV28, the J gene TRBJ2-5, with D possibly TRBD2 on 6 matching bases. Per germline, CDR1 MDHEN and CDR2 SYDVKM. V dropped 7 bases and J dropped 2 bases, with 11 bases sitting between them. This CDR3 has 13 amino acids.

The chain uses TRBV4-1 and TRBJ2-3; D might be TRBD2 (6 bases). Germline lookup yields CDR1 MGHRA and CDR2 YSYEKL. Trimming removed 1 base at V and 0 bases at J, with 8 bases between. This CDR3 is built from 15 residues. The CDR3 is CASSQAGTSTDTQYF. The CDR3 DNA reads as TGCGCCAGCAGCCAAGCGGGGACTAGCACAGATACGCAGTATTTT.

J is TRBJ2-7 and V is TRBV14; a weak D match, TRBD1 (5 bases). Trimming took 1 base from V and 4 from J, leaving 11 bases between them. Germline CDR1 reads SGHDN; CDR2 reads FVKESK. The CDR3 consists of 14 residues. The CDR3 DNA is TGTGCCAGCAGCCAAGGGGGCTTAAGGTACGAGCAGTACTTC. This gives the protein CASSQGGLRYEQYF.

V usage is TRBV19 and J usage is TRBJ2-1; TRBD1 matches 10 bases. The V segment lost 5 bases and the J segment 0 bases; nucleotides outside the gene matches: 4. The germline gives CDR1 LNHDA, CDR2 SQIVND (reference sequence). The CDR3 consists of 16 residues. The CDR3 here is CASSDRGPSSYNEQFF. CDR3 in DNA: TGTGCCAGTAGTGACAGGGGGCCGAGCTCCTACAATGAGCAGTTCTTC.

The chain has TRBV7-2 and TRBJ2-1, with D hard to call. CDR1 is SGHTA, CDR2 FQGNSA, per germline. Trimming took off 3 bases at V and 5 bases at J, with 8 bases between the two ends. The CDR3 has 13 residues. As DNA, the CDR3 is TGTGCCAGCAGCTTTCGACGGGACAATGAGCAGTTCTTC. As protein: CASSFRRDNEQFF.

This chain connects TRBV19 to TRBJ2-5; maybe TRBD1 (6 bases). CDR3 size: 12 residues. The germline V and J ends were trimmed by 5 bases and 2 bases, with 6 bases remaining between them. Germline CDR1 reads LNHDA; CDR2 reads SQIVND (reference sequence). CDR3 sequence: CASSGTQETQYF. The DNA for the CDR3 is TGTGCCAGTAGTGGGACACAAGAGACCCAGTACTTC.

The rearrangement links TRBV7-2 to TRBJ1-1, with D perhaps matching TRBD1 (6 bases). Germline V gene sequence: CDR1 SGHTA, CDR2 FQGNSA. The V and J ends lost 3 bases and 0 bases respectively, with 8 bases between them. The CDR3 is 14 residues long. The CDR3 nucleotides read TGTGCCAGCAGCTTTGGGACATTGAACACTGAAGCTTTCTTT. It specifies CASSFGTLNTEAFF.

The chain links TRBV5-1 to TRBJ1-1; D is uncertain. Per the germline V gene, CDR1 is SGHRS and CDR2 is YFSETQ. The CDR3 runs 13 residues. Trimming stripped 1 base from V and 1 base from J, with 5 bases between. CDR3 in DNA: TGCGCCAGCAGCTTGCAGGAGAACACTGAAGCTTTCTTT. Protein sequence: CASSLQENTEAFF. The full variable domain, in which reference TRBV5-1 and TRBJ1-1 provide the parts outside the CDR3, is KAGVTQTPRYLIKTRGQQVTLSCSPISGHRSVSWYQQTPGQGLQFLFEYFSETQRNKGNFPGRFSGRQFSNSRSEMNVSTLELGDSALYLCASSLQENTEAFFGQGTRLTVV.